Listed below are T cell receptor beta chains from one sample, sequenced in a study of blood T cell repertoires in COVID-19. The assay was immunoSEQ multiplex PCR, and TCRdb's table has in-frame clones only and misses some. The sample gives about 90,000 clones, under 90% of which show up once; 3% to 4% is in the top ten. Sequences were obtained from peripheral blood. The receptors originated from a woman aged 65 to 85 with acute or convalescent COVID-19. CDR3s include the opening cysteine and the closing phenylalanine or tryptophan. Each record gives: J gene, V gene, clone size, D gene, CDR3 DNA, CDR3 protein. A D gene is named only where the DNA matches it firmly. The size field is filled for only some rows; it gives once, few, many or a size class.

>TRBJ1-2|TRBV29-1|.|TRBD1
TGCAGCGTTATCCGGGACAGCGATGGCTACACCTTC
CSVIRDSDGYTF
>TRBJ1-2|TRBV19|.|.
TGTGCCAGTAGTATCCCGACATCGAGCTATGGCTACACCTTC
CASSIPTSSYGYTF
>TRBJ2-2|TRBV19|.|.
TGTGCCAGTAGTTGGGGGGAAACCGGGGAGCTGTTTTTT
CASSWGETGELFF
>TRBJ2-5|TRBV24-1|once|TRBD2
TGTGCCACCAGTGATGGGACTAGCGGGAGGGGAGAGACCCAGTACTTC
CATSDGTSGRGETQYF
>TRBJ2-7|TRBV4-1|.|.
TGCGCCAGCAGCCAGGTCGGGAAGGGCTACGAGCAGTACTTC
CASSQVGKGYEQYF
>TRBJ1-5|TRBV19|.|.
TGTGCCAGTAGAAATATACAGGGATTCTTTCAGCCCCAGCATTTT
CASRNIQGFFQPQHF
>TRBJ2-1|TRBV3-1/TRBV3-2|.|TRBD2
TGTGCCAGCAGCGATACTAGCGTCAATGAGCAGTTCTTC
CASSDTSVNEQFF
>TRBJ2-5|TRBV6-1|.|TRBD2
TGTGCCAGCAGTGACCAGGGGACTAGCCTCAAAGAGACCCAGTACTTC
CASSDQGTSLKETQYF
>TRBJ1-1|TRBV5-5|.|TRBD1
TGTGCCAGCAGCTTCCGACAGGGGGAGAACACTGAAGCTTTCTTT
CASSFRQGENTEAFF
>TRBJ1-5|TRBV7-4|.|.
TGTGCCAGCAGCTTTGGGAGTGCGGGAAGCAATCAGCCCCAGCATTTT
CASSFGSAGSNQPQHF
>TRBJ1-5|TRBV6-5|.|TRBD1
TGTGCCAGCGTATCAGGGACAGTTAATCAGCCCCAGCATTTT
CASVSGTVNQPQHF
>TRBJ2-1|TRBV10-3|.|TRBD1
TGTGCCATCAGTGGCGGGACAGGGACTCGCAATGAGCAGTTCTTC
CAISGGTGTRNEQFF
>TRBJ1-1|TRBV5-1|.|TRBD1
TGCGCCAGCAGCTATGGGACAGGGGACACTGAAGCTTTCTTT
CASSYGTGDTEAFF
>TRBJ1-6|TRBV4-2|.|.
TGTGCCAGCAGCCTGGACAGTAACAATTCACCCCTCCACTTT
CASSLDSNNSPLHF
>TRBJ1-1|TRBV24-1|.|TRBD1
TGTGCCACCAGTGTCGGACAGGGGTCGAACACTGAAGCTTTCTTT
CATSVGQGSNTEAFF
>TRBJ1-3|TRBV6-6|.|TRBD1
TGTGCCAGCAGTTGGACAGGGGGGGGAAACACCATATATTTT
CASSWTGGGNTIYF
>TRBJ1-1|TRBV6-5|.|.
TGTGCCAGCCTCCTCGGGAACACTGAAGCTTTCTTT
CASLLGNTEAFF
>TRBJ2-3|TRBV19|.|.
TGTGCCAGTAGTATGGTACTAGCAGGGGATACGCAGTATTTT
CASSMVLAGDTQYF
>TRBJ2-1|TRBV6-2/TRBV6-3|.|TRBD1
TGTGCCAGCAGTCCCCGGACAGGGTTGGTCAATGAGCAGTTCTTC
CASSPRTGLVNEQFF
>TRBJ1-5|TRBV5-6|.|TRBD1
TGTGCCAGCAGCCGAGCACTTGCAGGAGGGGGCGGCAATCAGCCCCAGCATTTT
CASSRALAGGGGNQPQHF
>TRBJ1-4|TRBV5-8|.|.
TGTGCCAGTACGGGGGACTGGGGAGAAAAACTGTTTTTT
CASTGDWGEKLFF
>TRBJ2-5|TRBV28|.|.
TGTGCCAGCAGTTCCCTCGGGATCCAAGAGACCCAGTACTTC
CASSSLGIQETQYF
>TRBJ2-1|TRBV19|.|.
TGTGCCAGTAGTCCGGCGGGTTTATACAATGAGCAGTTCTTC
CASSPAGLYNEQFF
>TRBJ1-6|TRBV3-1/TRBV3-2|.|.
TGTGCCAGCAGCCAAGATACAGGGCTACAAGGCGGGTCACCCCTCCACTTT
CASSQDTGLQGGSPLHF
>TRBJ1-4|TRBV18|.|.
TGTGCCAGCTCTGACAGAATTCTTGAAAAACTGTTTTTT
CASSDRILEKLFF
>TRBJ2-7|TRBV5-6|.|TRBD1
TGTGCCAGCAGCGGGGACAGGGTCCCCTACGAGCAGTACTTC
CASSGDRVPYEQYF
>TRBJ2-3|TRBV6-5|.|.
TGTGCCAGCGCTACGGGGTTAGATACGCAGTATTTT
CASATGLDTQYF
>TRBJ2-5|TRBV18|.|TRBD1
TGTGCCAGCTCACCTACAGGGGGCAAAGAGACCCAGTACTTC
CASSPTGGKETQYF
>TRBJ2-2|TRBV5-1|once|TRBD1
TGCGCCAGCAGCTGGGGACAGGGGACCGGGGAGCTGTTTTTT
CASSWGQGTGELFF